This T cell receptor (beta chain) was observed in a study of cytomegalovirus exposure and HLA in healthy donors. About the research overall: Roughly 85 million unique TCRs from HLA-typed donors made up an early data release. Overall study findings and caveats: Among CMV-associated TCR beta chains, most appeared HLA-restricted in a later analysis.

Comments on this clone: Its target is unknown.

V was clipped by 6 bases and J by 5 bases, with 16 bases between them. CDR3 size: 14 residues. The germline CDR1 and CDR2 sequences are LNHDA and SQIVND (reference sequence). Primers for the PCR totalled 60 Vbeta and 13 Jbeta. Assay: immunoSEQ multiplex PCR; the TCRdb copy retains only in-frame clones and omits some. The sample data list under 90,000 clones. The chain carries TRBV19 and TRBJ1-1; no firm D call. The sequencing sample was made of PBMCs. This clonotype was obtained from a man in his forties or fifties in good health and CMV-seropositive. The CDR3: CASRGQPPRTEAFF. In DNA form, the CDR3 reads TGTGCCAGTAGAGGTCAGCCCCCGAGGACTGAAGCTTTCTTT.